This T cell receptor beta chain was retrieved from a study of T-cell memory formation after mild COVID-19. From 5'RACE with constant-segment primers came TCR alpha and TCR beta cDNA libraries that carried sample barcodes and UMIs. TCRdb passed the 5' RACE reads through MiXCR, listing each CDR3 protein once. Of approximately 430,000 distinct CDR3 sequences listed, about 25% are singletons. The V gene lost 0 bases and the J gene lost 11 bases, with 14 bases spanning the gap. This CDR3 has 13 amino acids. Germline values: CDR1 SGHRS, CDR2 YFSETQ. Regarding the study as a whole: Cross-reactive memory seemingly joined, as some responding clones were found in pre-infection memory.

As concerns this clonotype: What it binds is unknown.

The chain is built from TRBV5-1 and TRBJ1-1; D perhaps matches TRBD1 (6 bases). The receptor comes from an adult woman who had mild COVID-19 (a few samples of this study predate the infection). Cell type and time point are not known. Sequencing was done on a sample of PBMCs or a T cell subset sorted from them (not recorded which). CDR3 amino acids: CASSLAGARSAFF. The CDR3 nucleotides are TGCGCCAGCAGCTTGGCAGGGGCGCGGTCGGCTTTCTTT.